The 24 T cell receptor beta chains given below trace back to one sample, sequenced in a study of PD-1 blockade in classical Hodgkin lymphoma (TCRdb year 2020). The protocol used for the library was the immunoSEQ multiplex PCR assay. Not all clones reach the TCRdb copy of this immuneACCESS table, which keeps in-frame sequences only. Checked studies attribute under half of the gap to unresolved V genes and leave the rest unexplained. The sample contains around 25,000 clones, more than 65% of them found a single time. The leading ten clones occupy 22% of the sample. The sample's time point label, in plain terms: cycle 4 day 1 (C4D1), after more than 5 weeks of nivolumab. All trial patients had relapsed after autologous stem cell transplantation, with cohorts A, B and C differing in prior brentuximab vedotin exposure. Sequencing used peripheral blood mononuclear cells (PBMCs), obtained before the fourth cycle of nivolumab. The receptors derive from a human donor with classical Hodgkin lymphoma.

The chain recombines TRBV5-6 with TRBJ2-7; 8 bases line up with TRBD2. The germline V gene encodes CDR1 SGHDT and CDR2 YYEEEE. The V and J ends lost 1 base and 0 bases, in that order; junction bases with no gene match: 15. This CDR3 comprises 19 residues. The CDR3 is CASSLLKVEKREFSYEQYF. The DNA of the CDR3 is TGTGCCAGCAGCTTGTTGAAGGTCGAGAAGCGGGAGTTCTCCTACGAGCAGTACTTC.

J is TRBJ2-7 and V is TRBV7-9, with 8 bases lining up with TRBD1. CDR1 is SEHNR and CDR2 is FQNEAQ in the germline V gene (reference sequence). The CDR3 extends over 16 amino acids. The J segment lost 5 bases and the V segment lost 3 bases, leaving 12 bases of the junction unmatched. CDR3 bases: TGTGCCAGCAGCTTTGGTTTGGCCCAGGGGGCTGACGAGCAGTACTTC. Its translation: CASSFGLAQGADEQYF.

The CDR3 DNA follows: TGTGCCAGCAGCCTATTACAGGGATTTGATGGTGCCGGGGAGCTGTTTTTT. Translating it yields CASSLLQGFDGAGELFF. The chain combines TRBV7-2 with TRBJ2-2, with a possible D match to TRBD1 (6 bases). V lost 5 bases, J lost 6 bases, and 22 bases lay in between. CDR3 size: 17 residues. Looked up from germline, CDR1 is SGHTA and CDR2 is FQGNSA.

V usage is TRBV5-1 and J usage is TRBJ1-1; D remains unclear. The CDR3 spans 13 residues. V was pared by 2 bases and J by 0 bases, with 5 bases between. Germline CDR1 SGHRS, CDR2 YFSETQ. The DNA for the CDR3 is TGCGCCAGCAGCTTCCAGATGAACACTGAAGCTTTCTTT. Amino acids: CASSFQMNTEAFF. Combining the CDR3 with reference TRBV5-1 and TRBJ1-1 gives the whole variable domain KAGVTQTPRYLIKTRGQQVTLSCSPISGHRSVSWYQQTPGQGLQFLFEYFSETQRNKGNFPGRFSGRQFSNSRSEMNVSTLELGDSALYLCASSFQMNTEAFFGQGTRLTVV.

This rearrangement joins TRBV11-2 to TRBJ2-7, with TRBD2 matching 12 bases. Germline CDR1 and CDR2: SGHAT and FQNNGV. Trimming took 5 bases from V and 3 from J; bases not matched to a gene: 5. This CDR3 comprises 15 residues. CDR3 sequence: CASSLRLAGDYEQYF. The DNA for the CDR3 is TGTGCCAGCAGCCTACGACTAGCGGGAGACTACGAGCAGTACTTC.

In this sample, this clone turned up once. The rearrangement joins TRBV9 to TRBJ2-1; 15 bases match TRBD2. This CDR3 region has 19 residues. Trimming removed 0 bases from V and 4 bases from J; junction bases left unmatched: 8. The germline V gene has CDR1 SGDLS and CDR2 YYNGEE. The CDR3: CASSVGRTSGGAPYNEQFF. The CDR3 region has the DNA TGTGCCAGCAGCGTAGGACGGACTAGCGGGGGGGCGCCATACAATGAGCAGTTCTTC.

This chain links TRBV6-4 with TRBJ1-2, with TRBD1 matching over 7 bases. The CDR3 is 15 residues long. V lost 3 bases to trimming and J lost 4 bases; unmatched junction nucleotides: 8. Germline V CDR1 and CDR2: MRHNA, SNTAGT. The CDR3 nucleotides are TGTGCCAGCAGTGAGAACAGGGGCTCCTTCTATGGCTACACCTTC. This codes for CASSENRGSFYGYTF.

The V gene is TRBV9, the J gene TRBJ2-1; maybe TRBD2 (5 bases). Deletions cut 0 bases from V and 3 bases from J, with 7 bases between. Germline lookup yields CDR1 SGDLS and CDR2 YYNGEE. This CDR3 spans 14 amino acids. CDR3 bases: TGTGCCAGCAGCGTAGCGGGGAACTACAATGAGCAGTTCTTC. This gives the protein CASSVAGNYNEQFF.

This chain links TRBV6-5 with TRBJ1-1, with D possibly TRBD1 on 6 matching bases. The V end lost 2 bases, the J end lost 5 bases, and 15 bases lay between the germline ends. This CDR3 comprises 15 residues. Germline lookup yields CDR1 MNHEY and CDR2 SVGAGI. CDR3 residues: CASSYEQGTATEAFF. CDR3 DNA: TGTGCCAGCAGTTACGAACAGGGTACGGCAACTGAAGCTTTCTTT.

The chain combines TRBV7-8 with TRBJ2-3; unclear D gene. The germline V gene has CDR1 SGHVS and CDR2 FQNEAQ. The CDR3 loop spans 13 amino acids. V gave up 5 bases and J gave up 10 bases, with 16 bases separating them. In DNA, the CDR3 is TGTGCCAGCAGCCCAAAGGATGGCACTGCGCAGTATTTT. Translating gives CASSPKDGTAQYF.

This clone has a count of ten or more. The chain couples TRBV4-2 to TRBJ2-7; maybe TRBD1 (6 bases). The CDR3 runs 15 residues. V lost 0 bases to trimming and J lost 4 bases, with 13 bases between them. In germline, CDR1 is LGHNA, CDR2 YNFKEQ. The CDR3 DNA follows: TGTGCCAGCAGCCAAGATGACAGGCCTCCATACGAGCAGTACTTC. Protein product: CASSQDDRPPYEQYF.

The rearrangement links TRBV28 to TRBJ2-3; the match to TRBD2 covers 12 bases. The CDR3 is 19 residues long. V was pared by 3 bases and J by 0 bases, with 10 bases of the junction left unmatched. Germline CDR1 and CDR2: MDHEN and SYDVKM. The CDR3 is CASSLVASGRETSTDTQYF. The CDR3 DNA sequence: TGTGCCAGCAGTTTGGTGGCTAGCGGGAGGGAAACTAGCACAGATACGCAGTATTTT.

This clone showed up many times. The chain carries TRBV9 and TRBJ1-1; D ambiguous. This CDR3 is 12 amino acids long. Germline V gives CDR1 SGDLS, CDR2 YYNGEE. V shed 4 bases and J shed 4 bases, with 8 bases lying between them. The CDR3 nucleotides are TGTGCCAGCAGCCCTCACCCCACTGAAGCTTTCTTT. Protein product: CASSPHPTEAFF.

This clone was seen ten or more times. The chain combines TRBV5-1 with TRBJ2-7, with 15 bases matching TRBD2. The CDR3 has 16 amino acids. Per the germline V gene, CDR1 is SGHRS and CDR2 is YFSETQ. Trimming removed 4 bases from V and 3 bases from J; junction bases left unmatched: 5. The CDR3 DNA reads as TGCGCCAGCAGCGATGAGGGACTAGCGGGAGGCTACGAGCAGTACTTC. Translation: CASSDEGLAGGYEQYF.

The CDR3 spells CASHPQTAGYGYTF. CDR3 in DNA: TGTGCCAGCCATCCCCAAACGGCGGGCTATGGCTACACCTTC. V and J are TRBV28 and TRBJ1-2; D is undetermined. V lost 8 bases and J 4 bases, leaving 17 bases between the germline ends. Germline CDR1 MDHEN, CDR2 SYDVKM. The CDR3 loop spans 14 amino acids.

This rearrangement joins TRBV27 to TRBJ2-1, with 8 bases identical to TRBD2. CDR3 length equals 14 residues. V was clipped by 7 bases and J by 6 bases; unmatched bases: 8. CDR1 is MNHEY, CDR2 SMNVEV, per germline (reference sequence). In DNA form, the CDR3 reads TGTGCCAGCAAAGGTAGCGGGGACACCAATGAGCAGTTCTTC. Its translation is CASKGSGDTNEQFF.

This sequence joins TRBV10-3 and TRBJ2-7, with a tentative D call TRBD1 (5 bases). Germline V gene data show CDR1 as ENHRY and CDR2 as SYGVKD. V dropped 4 bases and J dropped 3 bases, with 7 bases sitting between them. The CDR3 runs 12 residues. The CDR3 sequence is CAISGQNYEQYF. Here the CDR3 DNA reads TGTGCCATCAGTGGACAGAACTACGAGCAGTACTTC.

A single count supports this clone. This chain uses TRBV11-2 with TRBJ1-5; no clear D. The CDR3 has 15 residues. V dropped 0 bases and J dropped 5 bases, with 11 bases sitting between them. Germline values: CDR1 SGHAT, CDR2 FQNNGV. This CDR3 reads CASSLERRRDQPQHF. The CDR3 nucleotides read TGTGCCAGCAGCTTAGAGCGACGGCGCGATCAGCCCCAGCATTTT.

This chain links TRBV7-9 with TRBJ1-5; D might be TRBD1 (5 bases). CDR1 and CDR2 (germline): SEHNR, FQNEAQ (reference sequence). Trimming took 0 bases from V and 3 from J, leaving 12 bases between them. The CDR3 is made up of 16 amino acids. The CDR3 spells CASSLAQGTVNQPQHF. CDR3 nucleotides: TGTGCCAGCAGCTTAGCGCAGGGAACTGTCAATCAGCCCCAGCATTTT.

The chain is built from TRBV28 and TRBJ1-2; possible D gene TRBD1, 5 bases. V was cut by 3 bases and J by 3 bases, with 8 bases left in between. The CDR3 is made up of 13 amino acids. Germline CDR1 reads MDHEN; CDR2 reads SYDVKM. Here the CDR3 reads CASSLGGDYGYTF. In DNA, the CDR3 is TGTGCCAGCAGTTTGGGAGGGGACTATGGCTACACCTTC.

V usage is TRBV6-1 and J usage is TRBJ1-6; 9 positions agree with TRBD1. The ends lost 5 bases at V and 7 bases at J; junction bases unmatched: 6. CDR3 length equals 15 residues. Per germline, CDR1 MNHNS and CDR2 SASEGT. CDR3 sequence reads: CASSTGTGTNSPLHF. CDR3 sequence (DNA): TGTGCCAGCAGTACCGGGACAGGGACGAATTCACCCCTCCACTTT.

This chain links TRBV7-7 with TRBJ1-1; D is ambiguous. V lost 6 bases, J lost 3 bases, and 20 bases lay in between. The CDR3 extends over 16 amino acids. Germline V gene data show CDR1 as SSHAT and CDR2 as FNYEAQ (reference sequence). The CDR3 nucleotides read TGTGCCAGCAGTCCCCACCCCAAGGGAGAAGACACTGAAGCTTTCTTT. Amino acids: CASSPHPKGEDTEAFF.

V and J are TRBV6-5 and TRBJ1-1; the D gene is possibly TRBD1 (6 bases). The germline gives CDR1 MNHEY, CDR2 SVGAGI. Between the trimmed V and J ends, which lost 5 bases and 1 base, there was a span of 14 bases. This CDR3 has 15 amino acids. In nucleotides, the CDR3 is TGTGCCAGCAGTCACGACAGGACAGCGAACACTGAAGCTTTCTTT. Amino acid sequence: CASSHDRTANTEAFF.

The chain is built from TRBV2 and TRBJ2-1; 14 nucleotides line up with TRBD2. The CDR3 consists of 17 residues. J lost 7 bases, V lost 8 bases, and 13 bases had no gene match. Germline loops: CDR1 SNHLY, CDR2 FYNNEI. The CDR3, as DNA: TGTGCCAGCGGCCAGACGGGACTAGCGGGGGTCGTAAATGAGCAGTTCTTC. Protein sequence: CASGQTGLAGVVNEQFF.